The 11 T cell receptor beta chains listed next were all sequenced from one sample in a study of shared clonotypes between healthy human individuals. Sequenced by immunoSEQ multiplex PCR; TCRdb stores in-frame clones only, minus some. Here the sample spans roughly 2 million clones, roughly 94% being singletons. Sequencing input: naive CD4+ T cells sorted from blood. Subset given: CD45RA+ positively selected. These receptors were taken from a man aged 18 to 29 in good health.

The chain combines TRBV5-6 with TRBJ2-6; TRBD1 agrees at 7 bases. This CDR3 is 19 amino acids long. The V segment lost 4 bases and the J segment 2 bases; nucleotides outside the gene matches: 15. The germline CDR1 and CDR2 sequences are SGHDT and YYEEEE. The chain's CDR3 is CASSPLFRAGQAGANVLTF. In nucleotides, the CDR3 is TGTGCCAGCAGCCCCTTGTTCAGGGCCGGACAGGCTGGGGCCAACGTCCTGACTTTC.

The CDR3 coding sequence is TGTGTGACAGGGTTTGGCTCACCCCTCCACTTT. This gives the protein CVTGFGSPLHF. This chain links TRBV2 with TRBJ1-6; TRBD1 matches 7 bases. Germline assignment: CDR1 SNHLY and CDR2 FYNNEI. The CDR3 contains 11 residues.

The genes are TRBV2 and TRBJ2-3, with D possibly matching TRBD1 (5 bases). CDR1 and CDR2 (germline): SNHLY, FYNNEI. The CDR3 runs 12 residues. V was trimmed by 6 bases and J by 6 bases, leaving 10 bases between them. The DNA for the CDR3 is TGTGCCAGCAGAGCGACAGTGGATACGCAGTATTTT. Translating it yields CASRATVDTQYF.

To note about this clone: At one boundary the junction diverges from the germline segment, which might be a read error. This rearrangement joins TRBV28 to TRBJ1-1, with 9 bases fitting TRBD1. Germline V gives CDR1 MDHEN, CDR2 SYDVKM. There are 13 residues in the CDR3. CDR3: CASSLLVQGAPRF. DNA for the CDR3: TGTGCCAGCAGTTTATTGGTACAGGGGGCTCCCCGTTTT.

This rearrangement joins TRBV10-2 to TRBJ2-7; 12 bases are shared with TRBD1. The ends lost 6 bases at V and 7 bases at J; junction bases unmatched: 10. The CDR3 is made up of 15 amino acids. Germline V CDR1 and CDR2: WSHSY, SAAADI. CDR3 DNA: TGCGCCAGCAGATCCCGGGACAGGGGGCTTTATGAGCAGTACTTC. Residues: CASRSRDRGLYEQYF.

This chain uses TRBV10-3 with TRBJ1-3; D remains ambiguous. V lost 3 bases to trimming and J lost 0 bases, with 9 bases between them. From germline, CDR1 is ENHRY and CDR2 SYGVKD. The CDR3 sequence is 15 residues long. The CDR3 region has the DNA TGTGCCATCAGTGATATGGAGCACTCTGGAAACACCATATATTTT. Its protein product is CAISDMEHSGNTIYF.

DNA of the CDR3: TGTGCCAGTCGGGAGGGGACAGGAAAGTGGGAGCAGTACTTC. Translation gives CASREGTGKWEQYF. The J gene is TRBJ2-7, the V gene TRBV6-1, with D possibly being TRBD1 or TRBD2 (8 bases each). The V gene's germline CDR1 is MNHNS and CDR2 SASEGT. The CDR3 totals 14 residues. Between the trimmed V and J ends, which lost 9 bases and 7 bases, there was a span of 22 bases.

The chain recombines TRBV29-1 with TRBJ2-1; D is unclear. Trimming removed 3 bases at V and 6 bases at J, with 9 bases between. This CDR3 contains 12 residues. Germline V gene data show CDR1 as SQVTM and CDR2 as ANQGSEA. CDR3 loop: CSVDYYSNEQFF. The CDR3 DNA is TGCAGCGTTGATTACTACAGCAATGAGCAGTTCTTC.

With regard to this clone: At one boundary the junction diverges from the germline segment, which might be a read error. The chain joins TRBV7-6 to TRBJ2-7; the D gene is possibly TRBD2 (6 bases). The CDR3 sequence is 14 residues long. CDR1 SGHVS and CDR2 FNYEAQ come from the germline V gene. The chain's CDR3 is CASGNSGYSYKQYF. In DNA form, the CDR3 reads TGTGCCAGCGGGAATAGCGGTTACTCCTACAAGCAGTACTTC.

The genes are TRBV13 and TRBJ2-1; maybe TRBD1 (6 bases). The ends were cut back, 1 base at V and 1 base at J, with 8 bases in the middle. CDR1 PRHDT and CDR2 FYEKMQ come from the germline V gene (reference sequence). The CDR3 is 15 residues long. CDR3 DNA sequence: TGTGCCAGCAGCTTAGACAGGGCTTCCTACAATGAGCAGTTCTTC. It codes for CASSLDRASYNEQFF.

V usage is TRBV19 and J usage is TRBJ1-1; the D is unclear. The CDR3 loop spans 13 amino acids. Trimming cost V 4 bases and J 8 bases, with 14 bases left between them. Germline values: CDR1 LNHDA, CDR2 SQIVND (reference sequence). CDR3 loop: CASSSPPDGEAFF. CDR3 bases: TGTGCCAGTAGTAGCCCACCGGACGGGGAAGCTTTCTTT. The variable domain in full, completed from reference TRBV19 and TRBJ1-1, reads DGGITQSPKYLFRKEGQNVTLSCEQNLNHDAMYWYRQDPGQGLRLIYYSQIVNDFQKGDIAEGYSVSREKKESFPLTVTSAQKNPTAFYLCASSSPPDGEAFFGQGTRLTVV.